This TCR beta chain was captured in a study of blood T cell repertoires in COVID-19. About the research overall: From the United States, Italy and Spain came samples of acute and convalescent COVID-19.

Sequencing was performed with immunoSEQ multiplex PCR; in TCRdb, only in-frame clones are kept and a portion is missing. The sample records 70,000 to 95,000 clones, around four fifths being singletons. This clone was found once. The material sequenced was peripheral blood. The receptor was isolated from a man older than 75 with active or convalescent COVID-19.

This CDR3 reads CASSSTQTSGGWNTQYF. DNA of the CDR3: TGTGCCAGCAGTTCTACGCAGACTAGCGGGGGGTGGAATACGCAGTATTTT. This chain links TRBV5-4 with TRBJ2-3; 13 nucleotides agree with TRBD2. This CDR3 spans 17 amino acids. Germline values: CDR1 SGHNT, CDR2 YYREEE (reference sequence). The V segment lost 5 bases and the J segment 7 bases; nucleotides outside the gene matches: 13.